This T cell receptor beta chain came from a study of monozygotic twins with inflammatory bowel disease. Eight separate reactions for every sample produced the cDNA. TCRdb re-called the 5' RACE reads; one entry per CDR3 protein, DNA not given. The repertoire table contains about 150,000 distinct CDR3 sequences. Germline V gene lookup returns CDR1 SGHVS and CDR2 FQNEAQ. The CDR3 is 14 amino acids. Material for sequencing was blood. This TCR was sampled from a human donor with ulcerative colitis or Crohn's disease, or a healthy co-twin of an affected twin (not recorded which). V and J are TRBV7-8 and TRBJ2-5; TCRdb's D call, TRBD2, is unchecked because there is no DNA. The CDR3 spells CASLHSGSQETQYF.